Presented here are 23 T cell receptor beta chains from one specimen sequenced in a study of ipilimumab plus nivolumab after autologous stem cell transplantation. Using immunoSEQ multiplex PCR, the repertoire was profiled, and TCRdb retains in-frame clones only, with some absent. The sample holds 15,000 to 20,000 clones; 71% are singletons and the top ten take 20% to 25%. Material: PBMCs, obtained in a trial of ipilimumab plus nivolumab as post-transplant consolidation. Every receptor here comes from a male donor with diffuse large B-cell lymphoma.

This clone showed up many times. V gene TRBV10-1 combines with J gene TRBJ2-3; maybe TRBD2 (5 bases). The CDR3 is 15 amino acids. The germline V gene encodes CDR1 WNHNN and CDR2 SYGVQD (reference sequence). Trimming took 3 bases from V and 3 from J, leaving 13 bases between them. CDR3 DNA: TGCGCCAGCAGTGAAGGGTATTCGGGGACAGATACGCAGTATTTT. Residues: CASSEGYSGTDTQYF.

This clone was picked up a small number of times. The rearrangement links TRBV6-6 to TRBJ2-3, with D possibly TRBD2 on 6 matching bases. Trimming took off 6 bases at V and 6 bases at J, with 22 bases between the two ends. Germline V gene lookup returns CDR1 MNHNY and CDR2 SVGAGI (reference sequence). There are 16 residues in the CDR3. CDR3 bases: TGTGCCAGCAGGACCCTAGCGAAGTCTCCCTCCGATACGCAGTATTTT. This gives the protein CASRTLAKSPSDTQYF.

The V gene is TRBV30, the J gene TRBJ1-4; D is unresolved. The CDR3 spans 14 residues. The V gene lost 2 bases and the J gene lost 4 bases, with 11 bases spanning the gap. Germline values: CDR1 GTSNPN, CDR2 SVGIG (reference sequence). The CDR3 protein is CAWSPEVLNEKLFF. The DNA of the CDR3 is TGTGCCTGGAGTCCAGAGGTCCTTAATGAAAAACTGTTTTTT.

This clone has just a few counts. The chain is built from TRBV2 and TRBJ1-6; D uncertain. CDR1 is SNHLY and CDR2 is FYNNEI in the germline V gene. The length of the CDR3 is 13 residues. V lost 8 bases to trimming and J lost 2 bases, with 7 bases between them. The CDR3 DNA reads TGTGCCAGCGGGCAAGCCTATAATTCACCCCTCCACTTT. Encoded protein: CASGQAYNSPLHF. Combining the CDR3 with reference TRBV2 and TRBJ1-6 gives the whole variable domain EPEVTQTPSHQVTQMGQEVILRCVPISNHLYFYWYRQILGQKVEFLVSFYNNEISEKSEIFDDQFSVERPDGSNFTLKIRSTKLEDSAMYFCASGQAYNSPLHFGNGTRLTVT.

The V and J genes are TRBV4-1 and TRBJ2-2, with D possibly TRBD1 on 6 matching bases. The germline V and J ends were trimmed by 0 bases and 5 bases, with 19 bases remaining between them. Germline V gives CDR1 MGHRA, CDR2 YSYEKL. This CDR3 is 18 amino acids long. CDR3 sequence (DNA): TGCGCCAGCAGCCAAGATAGACTCTCCCAAAGGGGGACCGGGGAGCTGTTTTTT. Amino acid sequence: CASSQDRLSQRGTGELFF.

This clone was observed at least ten times. V usage is TRBV10-3 and J usage is TRBJ2-2, with D possibly being TRBD2 (7 bases). This CDR3 is 14 amino acids long. V was clipped by 11 bases and J by 4 bases, with 17 bases between them. The germline CDR1 and CDR2 sequences are ENHRY and SYGVKD. The CDR3, as DNA: TGTGCCGCCGGGGGCGGGAGTGTCACCGGGGAGCTGTTTTTT. Its protein product is CAAGGGSVTGELFF.

The rearrangement joins TRBV11-3 to TRBJ2-7; D call uncertain. CDR1 is SGHNT and CDR2 is YENEEA in the germline V gene. Trimming left V 0 bases short and J 4 bases short, with 10 bases between. The CDR3 runs to 14 residues. CDR3 in DNA: TGTGCCAGCAGCTTAGAAATCCGCGGATACGAGCAGTACTTC. Its protein is CASSLEIRGYEQYF.

The chain has TRBV7-8 and TRBJ2-2; 9 bases are shared with TRBD2. V lost 4 bases to trimming and J lost 0 bases; unmatched junction nucleotides: 3. CDR3 length: 16 amino acids. Germline loops: CDR1 SGHVS, CDR2 FQNEAQ. CDR3 loop: CASSSAGGSNTGELFF. In DNA form, the CDR3 reads TGTGCCAGCAGCTCGGCGGGGGGGTCGAACACCGGGGAGCTGTTTTTT.

This sequence joins TRBV30 and TRBJ2-2, with D unresolved. The CDR3 is 15 residues long. Trimming left V 0 bases short and J 5 bases short, with 13 bases between. The germline V gene encodes CDR1 GTSNPN and CDR2 SVGIG (reference sequence). CDR3 bases: TGTGCCTGGAGTGTACCGAACGAACAAACCGGGGAGCTGTTTTTT. The encoded protein is CAWSVPNEQTGELFF.

A single count supports this clone. The chain uses TRBV5-1 and TRBJ2-1; no clear D gene. Trimming shortened V by 0 bases and J by 2 bases, and 6 bases separated the two germline ends. CDR3 size: 14 residues. CDR1 and CDR2 (germline): SGHRS, YFSETQ. The CDR3 DNA follows: TGCGCCAGCAGCTTGGGCAGCACCTACAATGAGCAGTTCTTC. Encoded protein: CASSLGSTYNEQFF.

The chain uses TRBV12-5 and TRBJ2-3; possibly TRBD1 or TRBD2 for D (5 bases each). The CDR3 runs to 16 residues. The germline gives CDR1 LGHNT, CDR2 FRNRAP. Trimming pared 0 bases from V and 4 bases from J, leaving 14 bases between. The CDR3 nucleotides read TGTGCTAGTGGTTTGGTACCGTCAGGGAGTGCAGATACGCAGTATTTT. It encodes CASGLVPSGSADTQYF.

The rearrangement uses TRBV2 and TRBJ1-2; D perhaps matches TRBD1 (6 bases). CDR3 length: 15 amino acids. Trimming stripped 2 bases from V and 7 bases from J, with 17 bases between. In germline, CDR1 is SNHLY, CDR2 FYNNEI. For the CDR3, the DNA is TGTGCCAGCAGTGAAAAGGGGGAAGTAATCAGTGGCTACACCTTC. Translated: CASSEKGEVISGYTF.

V usage is TRBV14 and J usage is TRBJ2-2; TRBD2 matches at 7 bases. With V trimmed by 3 bases and J by 4 bases, 11 bases remained unmatched. This CDR3 comprises 17 residues. Germline assignment: CDR1 SGHDN and CDR2 FVKESK. CDR3 sequence reads: CASSQVLGGAGTGELFF. The CDR3 nucleotides read TGTGCCAGCAGCCAGGTCTTGGGAGGGGCTGGCACCGGGGAGCTGTTTTTT.

This clone has more than one count but fewer than ten. The chain links TRBV21-1 to TRBJ2-2; TRBD2 reflects the table's D call only, with no check against the DNA. TRBV21-1 is termed a pseudogene. The CDR3 is 20 amino acids. In DNA, the CDR3 is TGTGCCAGCAGCCCCTACGGTTTTTCCCGGACTAGCGATCGCACCGGGGAGCTGTTTTTT. Its translation: CASSPYGFSRTSDRTGELFF.

CDR3: CAISETGSGEPYNEQFF. The CDR3 bases are TGTGCCATCAGTGAAACCGGATCGGGGGAGCCCTACAATGAGCAGTTCTTC. The chain uses TRBV10-3 and TRBJ2-1, with D perhaps matching TRBD2 (6 bases). V lost 3 bases to trimming and J lost 2 bases, with 17 bases between them. Germline V gene lookup returns CDR1 ENHRY and CDR2 SYGVKD. This CDR3 is built from 17 residues.

The chain links TRBV2 to TRBJ1-2; 7 positions agree with TRBD1. V was pared by 6 bases and J by 3 bases, with 7 bases of the junction left unmatched. The CDR3 runs to 14 residues. Germline CDR1 and CDR2: SNHLY and FYNNEI. CDR3 coding DNA: TGTGCCAGCAGCATAACACAGGGGCACTATGGCTACACCTTC. Amino acids: CASSITQGHYGYTF.

The chain has TRBV7-2 and TRBJ2-3; possible D gene TRBD2, 6 bases. The V and J ends lost 2 bases and 9 bases respectively, with 15 bases between them. In germline, CDR1 is SGHTA, CDR2 FQGNSA. This CDR3 contains 14 residues. For the CDR3, the DNA is TGTGCCAGCAGCTTACTGAGCGCCCGGGAGACGCAGTATTTT. Translation: CASSLLSARETQYF.

The rearrangement uses TRBV21-1 and TRBJ2-3; the table calls TRBD2, which could not be checked here. TRBV21-1 is classified as a pseudogene. The length of the CDR3 is 12 residues. The CDR3 region has the DNA TGTGCCAGCAGCAAAGCGCCGGGAACGCAGTATTTT. As protein: CASSKAPGTQYF.

This chain uses TRBV5-6 with TRBJ2-7, with D unclear. Germline V gene lookup returns CDR1 SGHDT and CDR2 YYEEEE. With 5 bases removed from V and 5 bases from J, the gap between germline ends came to 14 bases. The CDR3 consists of 13 residues. DNA for the CDR3: TGTGCCAGCAGTGTGATCCCCACGGACGAGCAGTACTTC. Amino acid sequence: CASSVIPTDEQYF.

V gene TRBV29-1 combines with J gene TRBJ1-2; no clear D gene. CDR1 is SQVTM and CDR2 is ANQGSEA in the germline V gene. The CDR3 is 11 amino acids. The ends were cut back, 5 bases at V and 2 bases at J, with 6 bases in the middle. The CDR3 DNA reads as TGCAGCGTTCCCACGAACTATGGCTACACCTTC. The encoded protein is CSVPTNYGYTF.

This clone is judged large. This chain connects TRBV11-3 to TRBJ2-7; possibly TRBD2 for D (5 bases). Per germline, CDR1 SGHNT and CDR2 YENEEA. The CDR3 extends over 15 amino acids. V was clipped by 3 bases and J by 2 bases, with 14 bases between them. The CDR3 sequence is CASSLWGGGTYEQYF. The CDR3 coding sequence is TGTGCCAGCAGCTTGTGGGGTGGAGGTACCTACGAGCAGTACTTC. Looking up the rest from reference TRBV11-3 and TRBJ2-7 gives the full variable domain: EAGVVQSPRYKIIEKKQPVAFWCNPISGHNTLYWYLQNLGQGPELLIRYENEEAVDDSQLPKDRFSAERLKGVDSTLKIQPAELGDSAVYLCASSLWGGGTYEQYFGPGTRLTVT.

This clone was recorded only once. The V call is TRBV30, the J call TRBJ2-7, with unresolved D. Germline CDR1 and CDR2: GTSNPN and SVGIG (reference sequence). V dropped 3 bases and J dropped 6 bases, with 12 bases sitting between them. There are 12 residues in the CDR3. The CDR3 is CAWRGPTPEQYF. For the CDR3, the DNA is TGTGCCTGGAGGGGCCCGACCCCCGAGCAGTACTTC.

The chain employs TRBV11-3 and TRBJ1-2; 8 bases are a match to TRBD1. The CDR3 length is 13 residues. The germline V gene has CDR1 SGHNT and CDR2 YENEEA. The trim removed 5 bases at V and 7 bases at J, leaving 6 bases unmatched. The CDR3 sequence is CASSHRGTFGYTF. The CDR3, as DNA: TGTGCCAGCAGCCACAGGGGGACATTTGGCTACACCTTC.